These 6 T cell receptor beta chains originate from one sample sequenced in a study of blood T cell repertoires in COVID-19. Sequencing used immunoSEQ multiplex PCR; TCRdb keeps in-frame clones, though not all of them. Among around 250,000 clones, roughly 84% were seen once, and the ten largest hold less than 2%. Sequenced sample: peripheral blood. The receptors were gathered from a woman in her forties who had recovered from COVID-19.

The rearrangement joins TRBV5-1 to TRBJ1-1; D unclear. The V gene's germline CDR1 is SGHRS and CDR2 YFSETQ. V was clipped by 4 bases and J by 3 bases, with 16 bases between them. The CDR3 is made up of 15 amino acids. The CDR3 sequence is CASSPRSGSDTEAFF. CDR3 DNA sequence: TGCGCCAGCAGCCCGAGAAGCGGGTCTGACACTGAAGCTTTCTTT.

This clone was counted a few times. The chain is built from TRBV6-5 and TRBJ1-1; no reliable D call. Trimming removed 5 bases at V and 5 bases at J, with 12 bases between. There are 13 residues in the CDR3. Germline assignment: CDR1 MNHEY and CDR2 SVGAGI. The DNA of the CDR3 is TGTGCCAGCAGTCAACCTGAAACTACTGAAGCTTTCTTT. It translates to CASSQPETTEAFF.

V and J are TRBV28 and TRBJ2-5; 8 nucleotides match TRBD2. Per germline, CDR1 MDHEN and CDR2 SYDVKM. CDR3 length: 17 amino acids. The ends lost 5 bases at V and 2 bases at J; junction bases unmatched: 13. CDR3 protein: CASSKLAGGRGQETQYF. DNA of the CDR3: TGTGCCAGCAGTAAACTGGCGGGGGGTAGGGGTCAAGAGACCCAGTACTTC.

The chain joins TRBV18 to TRBJ1-2, with a possible D match to TRBD1 (5 bases). Between the trimmed V and J ends, which lost 6 bases and 2 bases, there was a span of 13 bases. Germline V gives CDR1 KGHSH, CDR2 LQKENI. This CDR3 contains 14 residues. CDR3: CASSTSGENYGYTF. As DNA, the CDR3 is TGTGCCAGCTCCACGTCGGGGGAAAACTATGGCTACACCTTC.

This clone occurred a few times. The chain couples TRBV5-5 to TRBJ1-2; 7 nucleotides match TRBD1. The ends lost 1 base at V and 4 bases at J; junction bases unmatched: 1. This CDR3 spans 13 amino acids. Germline-derived CDR1 and CDR2 are SGHKS and YYEKEE (reference sequence). CDR3 sequence (DNA): TGTGCCAGCAGCTTGCGACAGGGCTATGGCTACACCTTC. This codes for CASSLRQGYGYTF. The full variable domain, its missing parts supplied by reference TRBV5-5 and TRBJ1-2, is DAGVTQSPTHLIKTRGQQVTLRCSPISGHKSVSWYQQVLGQGPQFIFQYYEKEERGRGNFPDRFSARQFPNYSSELNVNALLLGDSALYLCASSLRQGYGYTFGSGTRLTVV.

V usage is TRBV24-1 and J usage is TRBJ1-1; maybe TRBD1 (5 bases). Germline CDR1 is KGHDR and CDR2 is SFDVKD. This CDR3 comprises 12 residues. Trimming shortened V by 4 bases and J by 12 bases, and 14 bases separated the two germline ends. The CDR3 spells CATSDQRGRSFF. The CDR3 bases are TGTGCCACCAGTGACCAAAGGGGTAGGTCTTTCTTT.